A single sample is the source of the 6 T cell receptor beta chains below, sequenced in a study of control samples from healthy donors and cancer patients. Clones were sequenced by immunoSEQ multiplex PCR, and TCRdb holds only the in-frame ones, with some missing. There are 100,000 to 150,000 clones in the sample; approximately 90% occur only once, and roughly 1.9% lies in the top ten. Sequencing was done on a sample of blood. The receptors were gathered from a woman in her fifties or sixties in good health.

The chain carries TRBV19 and TRBJ1-2, with TRBD1 as a possible D gene (6 bases). CDR3 length: 14 amino acids. Trimming left V 2 bases short and J 2 bases short, with 9 bases between. CDR1 and CDR2 from the germline V gene are LNHDA and SQIVND (reference sequence). The CDR3 DNA reads as TGTGCCAGTAGTATACGGACAGCCAACTATGGCTACACCTTC. Protein sequence: CASSIRTANYGYTF.

V gene TRBV29-1 combines with J gene TRBJ2-7, with TRBD2 identical over 10 bases. Germline lookup yields CDR1 SQVTM and CDR2 ANQGSEA. Unmatched junction bases numbered 18, after V lost 6 bases and J lost 4 bases. The CDR3 is 17 residues long. The CDR3 reads CSVEGQSKRGGRYEQYF. CDR3 in DNA: TGCAGCGTAGAGGGACAGAGCAAGCGGGGGGGCCGATACGAGCAGTACTTC.

This chain joins TRBV2 and TRBJ1-1; perhaps TRBD1 as D (5 bases). The germline CDR1 and CDR2 sequences are SNHLY and FYNNEI. V was trimmed by 10 bases and J by 3 bases, leaving 24 bases between them. The length of the CDR3 is 16 residues. CDR3 amino acids: CATPRPREEGDTEAFF. The CDR3 bases are TGTGCCACCCCCCGCCCCAGGGAAGAGGGAGACACTGAAGCTTTCTTT.

This chain uses TRBV10-3 with TRBJ1-2, with 9 bases lining up with TRBD1. This CDR3 is built from 14 residues. V lost 10 bases, J lost 7 bases, and 13 bases stayed unmatched. Germline loops: CDR1 ENHRY, CDR2 SYGVKD. CDR3 amino acids: CASVSGTGLVGYTF. CDR3 nucleotides: TGTGCCAGCGTTTCCGGGACAGGGTTAGTTGGCTACACCTTC.

The V call is TRBV6-5, the J call TRBJ1-2; D uncertain. There are 16 residues in the CDR3. The germline V gene encodes CDR1 MNHEY and CDR2 SVGAGI. V shed 0 bases and J shed 4 bases, with 15 bases lying between them. CDR3 sequence (DNA): TGTGCCAGCAGTTACTCTGGCAGCTACGACGCCTATGGCTACACCTTC. Translating gives CASSYSGSYDAYGYTF.

In this sample, this clone turned up once. The chain recombines TRBV27 with TRBJ1-2; the D is unclear. Germline V CDR1 and CDR2: MNHEY, SMNVEV (reference sequence). The V end lost 5 bases, the J end lost 4 bases, and 14 bases lay between the germline ends. The CDR3 contains 14 residues. The CDR3 protein is CASSKHASGYGYTF. The CDR3 DNA sequence: TGTGCCAGCAGTAAACACGCCTCGGGCTATGGCTACACCTTC.